The rows below give T cell receptor beta chains drawn from one sample of a study of blood T cells in healthy people across ages. TCRdb fed the 5' RACE reads into MiXCR, producing one record per CDR3 protein. This sample has more than 700,000 distinct CDR3 sequences, with about 55% found just once. The sample was blood. These receptors all stem from a man older than 75 in good health. The CDR3 runs from the conserved cysteine through the conserved F or W. The D gene is left open where the match is weak. Rows may omit the clone size; those that give it use once, few, many or a size class.

j_call: TRBJ2-7; v_call: TRBV6-1; d_call: TRBD2; clone_size: .; cdr3_aa: CASARLAGADEQYF; cdr3_nt: TGTGCCAGCGCTCGACTAGCGGGAGCCGACGAGCAGTACTTC
j_call: TRBJ2-5; v_call: TRBV29-1; d_call: .; clone_size: few; cdr3_aa: CSGYGHSETQYF; cdr3_nt: TGCAGCGGATACGGACATTCAGAGACCCAGTACTTC
j_call: TRBJ1-2; v_call: TRBV28; d_call: .; clone_size: few; cdr3_aa: CASSFGNLANYGYTF; cdr3_nt: TGTGCCAGCAGTTTTGGTAACCTCGCCAACTATGGCTACACCTTC
j_call: TRBJ1-2; v_call: TRBV2; d_call: TRBD1; clone_size: .; cdr3_aa: CASSGDRANYGYTF; cdr3_nt: TGTGCCAGCAGCGGGGACAGGGCTAACTATGGCTACACCTTC
j_call: TRBJ2-7; v_call: TRBV7-2; d_call: .; clone_size: .; cdr3_aa: CASSSSGGTEQYF; cdr3_nt: TGTGCCAGCAGCTCCTCCGGGGGCACAGAGCAGTACTTC
j_call: TRBJ2-1; v_call: TRBV29-1; d_call: TRBD2; clone_size: many; cdr3_aa: CSVRRSEVLGGIMGSYNEQFF; cdr3_nt: TGCAGCGTTAGAAGGAGTGAGGTGTTGGGGGGGATAATGGGGTCCTACAATGAGCAGTTCTTC
j_call: TRBJ2-6; v_call: TRBV6-4; d_call: .; clone_size: .; cdr3_aa: CASRPYSGASVLTF; cdr3_nt: TGTGCCAGCAGACCTTACTCTGGGGCCAGCGTCCTGACTTTC
j_call: TRBJ2-1; v_call: TRBV2; d_call: TRBD2; clone_size: .; cdr3_aa: CASELASGRRYNEQFF; cdr3_nt: TGTGCCAGCGAGTTGGCTAGCGGGAGGAGATACAATGAGCAGTTCTTC
j_call: TRBJ2-7; v_call: TRBV18; d_call: TRBD2; clone_size: .; cdr3_aa: CASSPEREGRYEQYF; cdr3_nt: TGTGCCAGCTCCCCAGAACGGGAGGGCCGGTACGAGCAGTACTTC
j_call: TRBJ1-2; v_call: TRBV27; d_call: .; clone_size: .; cdr3_aa: CASRHRGQYTNYGYTF; cdr3_nt: TGTGCCAGCCGGCATAGGGGCCAATACACTAACTATGGCTACACCTTC
j_call: TRBJ1-5; v_call: TRBV12-3/TRBV12-4; d_call: .; clone_size: .; cdr3_aa: CASSLGPGRSAQHF; cdr3_nt: TGTGCCAGCAGTTTAGGGCCCGGTAGATCGGCCCAGCATTTT
j_call: TRBJ1-5; v_call: TRBV19; d_call: TRBD1; clone_size: .; cdr3_aa: CASSFRIGQGATQPQHF; cdr3_nt: TGTGCCAGTAGTTTCCGTATCGGACAGGGGGCGACTCAGCCCCAGCATTTT
j_call: TRBJ2-7; v_call: TRBV29-1; d_call: TRBD1; clone_size: few; cdr3_aa: CSVVGQGFGYEQYF; cdr3_nt: TGCAGCGTTGTGGGACAGGGCTTCGGTTACGAGCAGTACTTC
j_call: TRBJ2-1; v_call: TRBV12-3/TRBV12-4; d_call: .; clone_size: few; cdr3_aa: CASSTNLGQYYNEQFF; cdr3_nt: TGTGCCAGCAGTACCAATCTAGGGCAGTACTACAATGAGCAGTTCTTC
j_call: TRBJ2-1; v_call: TRBV3-1; d_call: .; clone_size: .; cdr3_aa: CASSQTPGPGNEQFF; cdr3_nt: TGTGCCAGCAGCCAAACCCCGGGGCCTGGGAATGAGCAGTTCTTC
j_call: TRBJ1-4; v_call: TRBV11-2; d_call: .; clone_size: .; cdr3_aa: CASSFRGGLFF; cdr3_nt: TGTGCCAGCAGCTTCAGGGGTGGACTGTTTTTT
j_call: TRBJ1-2; v_call: TRBV10-3; d_call: .; clone_size: few; cdr3_aa: CAISDRGPTPGGYTF; cdr3_nt: TGTGCCATCAGTGACCGAGGGCCAACGCCGGGCGGCTACACCTTC
j_call: TRBJ2-3; v_call: TRBV29-1; d_call: .; clone_size: few; cdr3_aa: CSVGQSTDTQYF; cdr3_nt: TGCAGCGTCGGACAGAGCACAGATACGCAGTATTTT
j_call: TRBJ2-7; v_call: TRBV7-3; d_call: .; clone_size: .; cdr3_aa: CASSYLRVPTHEQYF; cdr3_nt: TGTGCCAGCAGCTACCTTAGGGTCCCGACCCACGAGCAGTACTTC
j_call: TRBJ2-4; v_call: TRBV4-1; d_call: .; clone_size: .; cdr3_aa: CASSQADRRAKNIQYF; cdr3_nt: TGCGCCAGCAGCCAGGCCGACCGCCGAGCCAAAAACATTCAGTACTTC
j_call: TRBJ2-7; v_call: TRBV20-1; d_call: .; clone_size: .; cdr3_aa: CSARPDEYEQYF; cdr3_nt: TGCAGTGCTAGACCGGACGAGTACGAGCAGTACTTC
j_call: TRBJ2-3; v_call: TRBV29-1; d_call: .; clone_size: .; cdr3_aa: CSVVGGVGTDTQYF; cdr3_nt: TGCAGCGTTGTGGGGGGAGTTGGCACAGATACGCAGTATTTT
j_call: TRBJ1-1; v_call: TRBV2; d_call: .; clone_size: .; cdr3_aa: CASSEGVGYLQAFF; cdr3_nt: TGTGCCAGCAGTGAAGGTGTCGGGTATCTCCAAGCTTTCTTT
j_call: TRBJ1-1; v_call: TRBV29-1; d_call: TRBD1; clone_size: .; cdr3_aa: CSVAGQGSTEAFF; cdr3_nt: TGCAGCGTTGCGGGACAGGGCAGCACTGAAGCTTTCTTT
j_call: TRBJ2-2; v_call: TRBV2; d_call: TRBD2; clone_size: .; cdr3_aa: CASSKRDPITGELFF; cdr3_nt: TGTGCCAGCTCGAAGCGGGATCCCATCACCGGGGAGCTGTTTTTT
j_call: TRBJ2-3; v_call: TRBV12-3/TRBV12-4; d_call: TRBD2; clone_size: once; cdr3_aa: CASSKATSGGTDTQYF; cdr3_nt: TGTGCCAGCAGTAAGGCGACTAGCGGGGGGACCGATACGCAGTATTTT
j_call: TRBJ2-3; v_call: TRBV27; d_call: TRBD2; clone_size: few; cdr3_aa: CASTPGRGGRYAYF; cdr3_nt: TGTGCCAGCACTCCGGGACGGGGAGGGAGATACGCGTATTTT
j_call: TRBJ2-4; v_call: TRBV5-1; d_call: .; clone_size: .; cdr3_aa: CASSQDTPGGNIQYF; cdr3_nt: TGCGCCAGCAGCCAGGACACCCCCGGGGGAAACATTCAGTACTTC
j_call: TRBJ2-7; v_call: TRBV6-2/TRBV6-3; d_call: .; clone_size: .; cdr3_aa: CASRPDLISGEQYF; cdr3_nt: TGTGCCAGCAGGCCGGACCTGATCTCGGGGGAGCAGTACTTC
j_call: TRBJ2-4; v_call: TRBV4-1; d_call: TRBD2; clone_size: .; cdr3_aa: CASSRVPSGYVKNIQYF; cdr3_nt: TGCGCCAGCAGCCGAGTCCCTAGCGGGTATGTCAAAAACATTCAGTACTTC